This T cell receptor (beta chain) originates from a study of blood T cell repertoires in COVID-19. Looking at the study overall: Sites in the United States, Italy and Spain provided acute and convalescent COVID-19 samples.

CDR1 and CDR2 (germline): LGHDT, YNNKEL (reference sequence). This CDR3 comprises 18 residues. V lost 4 bases and J 14 bases, leaving 35 bases between the germline ends. Produced via immunoSEQ multiplex PCR; TCRdb's table is partial and in-frame only. The sample yields tens of thousands of clones, around 85% seen once. The sample consisted of peripheral blood. The clonotype originates from a man aged 50 to 59 with COVID-19, enrolled during active disease. The rearrangement joins TRBV3-1 (or the pseudogene TRBV3-2) to TRBJ2-5; TRBD2 might be the D (6 bases). The CDR3 region has the DNA TGTGCCAGCAGCCGTCGAACTGGAACTAGCAGTCCCAGTGGGCAGGCCTACTTC. It is translated as CASSRRTGTSSPSGQAYF.